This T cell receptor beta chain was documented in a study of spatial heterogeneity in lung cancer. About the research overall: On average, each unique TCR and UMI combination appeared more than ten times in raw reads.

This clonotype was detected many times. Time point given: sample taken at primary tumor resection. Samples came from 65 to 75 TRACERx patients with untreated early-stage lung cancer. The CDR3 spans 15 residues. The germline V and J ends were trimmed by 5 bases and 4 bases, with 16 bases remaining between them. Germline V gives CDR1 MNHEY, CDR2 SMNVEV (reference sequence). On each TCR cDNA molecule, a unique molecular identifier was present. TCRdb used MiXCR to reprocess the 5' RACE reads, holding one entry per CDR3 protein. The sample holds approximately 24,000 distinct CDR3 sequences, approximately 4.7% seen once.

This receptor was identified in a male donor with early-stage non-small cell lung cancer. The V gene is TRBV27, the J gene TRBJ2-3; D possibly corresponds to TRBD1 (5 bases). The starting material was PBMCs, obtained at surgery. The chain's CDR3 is CASSPWAGAADTQYF. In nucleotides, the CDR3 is TGTGCCAGCAGTCCGTGGGCTGGGGCCGCAGATACGCAGTATTTT.